This T cell receptor beta chain was obtained from a study of OX40 agonist ivuxolimab in advanced cancers. The repertoire was sequenced with immunoSEQ multiplex PCR; TCRdb's copy has only in-frame clones and lacks some. Among about 80,000 clones listed, around 93% were seen once. V shed 1 base and J 8 bases; nucleotides not matched to a gene: 5. The CDR3 sequence is 16 residues long. Germline CDR1 MGHRA, CDR2 YSYEKL. Study-wide results and limits: At 0.1 to 3.0 mg/kg and by week 6, clonal expansion occurred in CD4+ and CD8+ blood T cells.

For this clone: Its target is unknown.

The sample was CD4+ or CD8+ T cells sorted from blood, taken in a trial of the OX40 agonist ivuxolimab. The chain combines TRBV4-1 with TRBJ2-1, with 13 bases identical to TRBD2. This receptor was obtained from an adult with an advanced solid tumor such as melanoma, head and neck, liver or kidney cancer. CDR3 coding DNA: TGCGCCAGCAGCCAAGTCGGGACTAGCGGGGTGGATGAGCAGTTCTTC. Amino acids: CASSQVGTSGVDEQFF.